This T cell receptor (beta chain) was profiled in a study of blood T cell repertoires in COVID-19. At the level of the study: Material from acute and convalescent COVID-19 was sourced from the United States, Italy and Spain. The cDNA or gDNA used as material had been derived from T cells, B-cell-depleted T cells, or PBMCs.

The protocol was immunoSEQ multiplex PCR, while the TCRdb copy is restricted to in-frame clones and leaves out a portion. The sample comprises 250,000 or so clones, roughly 81% of which are singletons, and 5% to 7.5% rests with the top ten. V lost 0 bases and J 2 bases, leaving 8 bases between the germline ends. This CDR3 is built from 14 residues. CDR1 is SGDLS, CDR2 YYNGEE, per germline. What was sequenced was PBMCs or T cells enriched from blood (not recorded which). The receptor's source is a woman in her forties or fifties who had been exposed to COVID-19. This chain joins TRBV9 and TRBJ1-2; no definite D call. The CDR3 loop reads CASSVEGGNYGYTF. The CDR3 DNA reads as TGTGCCAGCAGCGTAGAAGGCGGAAACTATGGCTACACCTTC.